This T cell receptor (beta chain) was found in a study of sequential checkpoint blockade in melanoma. Overall study: Maintenance nivolumab came after either treatment sequence.

General study results and limits: Clinical benefit was about 30 times likelier when tumor T-cell fraction and clonality increased.

The V and J ends lost 5 bases and 4 bases respectively, with 11 bases between them. This CDR3 spans 13 amino acids. Germline CDR1 and CDR2: MNHGY and SAAAGT. Repertoires were generated with immunoSEQ multiplex PCR, while TCRdb's copy carries only in-frame clones and drops some. The sample lists some 2,400 clones, less than 30% occurring once. In regard to this clone: Its target is unknown.

Treatment specified: randomized to nivolumab then ipilimumab (arm A) or the reverse (arm B). The V and J genes are TRBV6-8 and TRBJ1-1, with unresolved D. This sequence was found in a human donor with melanoma. Sequencing used tumor tissue (inferred from file names), obtained from a patient given nivolumab and ipilimumab in sequence. The CDR3 DNA reads as TGTGCCAGCAGTGGGGAAAGAGGCACTGAAGCTTTCTTT. Amino acid sequence: CASSGERGTEAFF.